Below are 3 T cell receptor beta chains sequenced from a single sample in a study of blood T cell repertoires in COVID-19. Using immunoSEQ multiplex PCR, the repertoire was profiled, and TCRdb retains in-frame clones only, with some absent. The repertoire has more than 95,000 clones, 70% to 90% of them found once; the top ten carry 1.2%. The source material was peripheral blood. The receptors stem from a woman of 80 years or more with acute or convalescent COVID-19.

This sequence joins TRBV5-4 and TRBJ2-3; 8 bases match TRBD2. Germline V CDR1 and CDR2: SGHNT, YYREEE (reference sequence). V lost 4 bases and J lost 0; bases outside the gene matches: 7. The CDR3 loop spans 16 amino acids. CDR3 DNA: TGTGCCAGCAGCCCCCCGGGAGGGGCCAGCACAGATACGCAGTATTTT. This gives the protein CASSPPGGASTDTQYF.

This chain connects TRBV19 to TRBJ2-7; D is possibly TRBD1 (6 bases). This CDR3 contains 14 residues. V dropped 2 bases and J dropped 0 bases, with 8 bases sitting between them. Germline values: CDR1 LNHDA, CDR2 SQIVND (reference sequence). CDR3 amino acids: CASSITGLSYEQYF. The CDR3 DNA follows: TGTGCCAGTAGTATAACAGGGCTCTCCTACGAGCAGTACTTC.

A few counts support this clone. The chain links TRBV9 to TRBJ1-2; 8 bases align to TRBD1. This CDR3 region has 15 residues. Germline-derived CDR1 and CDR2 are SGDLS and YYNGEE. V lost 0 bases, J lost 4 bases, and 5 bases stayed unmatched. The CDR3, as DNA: TGTGCCAGCAGCGTAGGTGTGGACAGGGCCTATGGCTACACCTTC. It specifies CASSVGVDRAYGYTF. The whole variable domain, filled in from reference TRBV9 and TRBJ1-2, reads DSGVTQTPKHLITATGQRVTLRCSPRSGDLSVYWYQQSLDQGLQFLIQYYNGEERAKGNILERFSAQQFPDLHSELNLSSLELGDSALYFCASSVGVDRAYGYTFGSGTRLTVV.